This T cell receptor beta chain derives from a study of T cell responses to AZD1222 COVID-19 vaccine. For the study at large: Pooled in the analysis were second doses at about 4 or about 12 weeks.

Method: immunoSEQ multiplex PCR; TCRdb's copy keeps in-frame clones and lacks some. The sample contains 110,000 to 150,000 clones, more than 85% of which appear only once. Overall study results and limits: Only five or six AZD1222 recipients were seropositive at baseline. Possibly, clonal diversity was underestimated; donors were largely white British and included more females.

CDR3 length: 14 amino acids. The germline V gene has CDR1 ENHRY and CDR2 SYGVKD. Trimming pared 6 bases from V and 6 bases from J, leaving 17 bases between. Turning to this clone: Its antigen is not known. This sample also contains other DNA sequences that code for the same CDR3.

This material consisted of peripheral blood, taken on day 0 of AZD1222 vaccination. V is TRBV10-3 and J is TRBJ1-2, with D unclear. The sequence came from an adult in good health. CDR3 region: CAIRNRTGENGYTF. DNA of the CDR3: TGTGCCATCAGAAATAGGACTGGGGAGAATGGCTACACCTTC.